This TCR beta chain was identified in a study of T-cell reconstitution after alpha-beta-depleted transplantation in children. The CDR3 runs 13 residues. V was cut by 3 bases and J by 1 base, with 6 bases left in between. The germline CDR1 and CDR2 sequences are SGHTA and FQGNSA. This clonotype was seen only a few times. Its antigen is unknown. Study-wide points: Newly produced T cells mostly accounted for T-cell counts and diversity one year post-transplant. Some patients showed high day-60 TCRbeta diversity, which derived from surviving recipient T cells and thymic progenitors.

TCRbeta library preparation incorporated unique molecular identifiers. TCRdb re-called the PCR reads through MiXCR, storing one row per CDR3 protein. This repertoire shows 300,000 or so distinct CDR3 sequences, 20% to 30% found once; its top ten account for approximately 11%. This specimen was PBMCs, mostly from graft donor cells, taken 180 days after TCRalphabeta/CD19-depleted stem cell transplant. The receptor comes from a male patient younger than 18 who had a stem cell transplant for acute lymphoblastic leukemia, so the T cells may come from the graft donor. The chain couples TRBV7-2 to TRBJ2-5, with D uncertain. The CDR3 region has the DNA TGTGCCAGCAGCTTTTCAGCCCAAGAGACCCAGTACTTC. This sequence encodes CASSFSAQETQYF. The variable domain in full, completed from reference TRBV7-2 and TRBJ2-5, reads GAGVSQSPSNKVTEKGKDVELRCDPISGHTALYWYRQSLGQGLEFLIYFQGNSAPDKSGLPSDRFSAERTGGSVSTLTIQRTQQEDSAVYLCASSFSAQETQYFGPGTRLLVL.